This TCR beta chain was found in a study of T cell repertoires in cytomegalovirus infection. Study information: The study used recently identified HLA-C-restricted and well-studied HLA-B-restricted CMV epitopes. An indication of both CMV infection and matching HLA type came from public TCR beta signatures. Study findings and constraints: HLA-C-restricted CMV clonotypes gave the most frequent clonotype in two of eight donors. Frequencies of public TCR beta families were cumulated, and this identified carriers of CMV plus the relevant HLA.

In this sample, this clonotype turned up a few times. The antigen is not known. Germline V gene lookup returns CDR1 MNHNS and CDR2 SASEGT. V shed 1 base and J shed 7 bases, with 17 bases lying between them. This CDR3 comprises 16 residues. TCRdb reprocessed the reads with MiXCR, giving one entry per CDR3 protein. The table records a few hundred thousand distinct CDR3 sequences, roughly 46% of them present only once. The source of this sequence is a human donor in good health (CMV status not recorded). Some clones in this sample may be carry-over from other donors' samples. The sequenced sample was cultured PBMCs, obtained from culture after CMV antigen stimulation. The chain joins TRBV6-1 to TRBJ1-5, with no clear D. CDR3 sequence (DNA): TGTGCCAGCAGTGAAGAGCGGGCTGAGGTCGGGCAGCCCCAGCATTTT. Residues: CASSEERAEVGQPQHF.